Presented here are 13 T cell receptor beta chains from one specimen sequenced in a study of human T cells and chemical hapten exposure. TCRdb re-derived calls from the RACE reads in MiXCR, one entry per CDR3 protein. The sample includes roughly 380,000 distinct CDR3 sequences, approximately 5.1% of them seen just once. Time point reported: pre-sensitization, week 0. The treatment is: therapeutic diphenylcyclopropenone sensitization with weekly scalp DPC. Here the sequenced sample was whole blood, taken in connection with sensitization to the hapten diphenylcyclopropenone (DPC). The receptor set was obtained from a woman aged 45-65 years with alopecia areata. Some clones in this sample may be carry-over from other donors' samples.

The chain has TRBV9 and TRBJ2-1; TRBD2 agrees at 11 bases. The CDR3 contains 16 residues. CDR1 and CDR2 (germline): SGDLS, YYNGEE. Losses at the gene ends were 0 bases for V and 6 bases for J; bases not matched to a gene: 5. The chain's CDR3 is CASSVVLAGGINEQFF. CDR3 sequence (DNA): TGTGCCAGCAGCGTAGTTTTAGCGGGGGGGATCAATGAGCAGTTCTTC.

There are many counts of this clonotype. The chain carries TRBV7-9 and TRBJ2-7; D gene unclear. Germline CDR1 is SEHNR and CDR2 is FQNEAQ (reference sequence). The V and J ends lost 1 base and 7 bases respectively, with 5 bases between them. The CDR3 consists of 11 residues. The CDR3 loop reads CASSLGKEQYF. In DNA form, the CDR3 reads TGTGCCAGCAGCTTAGGGAAGGAGCAGTACTTC.

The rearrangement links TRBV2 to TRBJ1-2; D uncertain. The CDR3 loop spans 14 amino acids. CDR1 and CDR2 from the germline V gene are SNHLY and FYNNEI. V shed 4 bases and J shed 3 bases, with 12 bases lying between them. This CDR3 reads CASSALEGYYGYTF. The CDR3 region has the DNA TGTGCCAGCAGTGCCCTAGAGGGCTACTATGGCTACACCTTC.

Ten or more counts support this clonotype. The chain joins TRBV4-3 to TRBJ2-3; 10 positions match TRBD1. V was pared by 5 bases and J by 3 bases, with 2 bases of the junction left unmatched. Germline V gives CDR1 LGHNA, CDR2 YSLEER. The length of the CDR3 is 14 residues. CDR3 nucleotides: TGCGCCAGCAGCGAGGACAGGGGGACAGATACGCAGTATTTT. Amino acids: CASSEDRGTDTQYF.

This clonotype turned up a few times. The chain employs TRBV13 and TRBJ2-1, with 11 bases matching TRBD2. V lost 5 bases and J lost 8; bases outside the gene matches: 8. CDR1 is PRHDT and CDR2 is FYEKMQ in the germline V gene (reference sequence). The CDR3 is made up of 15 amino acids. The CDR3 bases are TGTGCCAGCAGCATCCGACTAGCGGGATATGATGAGCAGTTCTTC. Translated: CASSIRLAGYDEQFF.

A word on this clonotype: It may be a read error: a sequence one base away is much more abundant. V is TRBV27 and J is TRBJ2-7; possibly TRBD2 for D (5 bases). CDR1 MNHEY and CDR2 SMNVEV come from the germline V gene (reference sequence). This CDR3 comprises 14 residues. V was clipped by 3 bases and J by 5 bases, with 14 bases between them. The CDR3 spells CASSLYGELNEQYF. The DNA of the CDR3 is TGTGCCAGCAGTTTGTACGGGGAGCTAAACGAGCAGTACTTC.

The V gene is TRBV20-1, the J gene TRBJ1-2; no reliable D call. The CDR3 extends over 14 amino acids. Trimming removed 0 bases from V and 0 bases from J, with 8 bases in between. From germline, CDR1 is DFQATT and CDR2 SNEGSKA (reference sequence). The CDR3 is CSARENLANYGYTF. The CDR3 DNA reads TGCAGTGCTAGAGAAAACCTAGCTAACTATGGCTACACCTTC.

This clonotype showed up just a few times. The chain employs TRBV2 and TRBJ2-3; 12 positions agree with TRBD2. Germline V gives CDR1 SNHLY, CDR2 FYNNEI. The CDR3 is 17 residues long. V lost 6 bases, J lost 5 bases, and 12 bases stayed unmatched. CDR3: CASRKGRLAGVKDTQYF. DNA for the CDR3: TGTGCCAGCAGGAAGGGAAGACTAGCGGGAGTTAAAGATACGCAGTATTTT.

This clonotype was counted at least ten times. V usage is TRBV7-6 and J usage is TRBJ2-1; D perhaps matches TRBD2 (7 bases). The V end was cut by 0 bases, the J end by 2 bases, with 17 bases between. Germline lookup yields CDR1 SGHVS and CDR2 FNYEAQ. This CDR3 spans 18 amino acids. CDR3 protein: CASSLAGGASPTYNEQFF. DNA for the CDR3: TGTGCCAGCAGCTTAGCGGGGGGGGCCAGCCCTACCTACAATGAGCAGTTCTTC.

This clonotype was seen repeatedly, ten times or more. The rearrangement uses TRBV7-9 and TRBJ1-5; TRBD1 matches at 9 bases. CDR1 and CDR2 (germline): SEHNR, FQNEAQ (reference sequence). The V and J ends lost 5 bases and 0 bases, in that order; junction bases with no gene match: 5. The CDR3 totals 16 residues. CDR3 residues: CASSGGQGFSNQPQHF. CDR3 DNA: TGTGCCAGCAGCGGCGGACAGGGGTTTAGCAATCAGCCCCAGCATTTT.

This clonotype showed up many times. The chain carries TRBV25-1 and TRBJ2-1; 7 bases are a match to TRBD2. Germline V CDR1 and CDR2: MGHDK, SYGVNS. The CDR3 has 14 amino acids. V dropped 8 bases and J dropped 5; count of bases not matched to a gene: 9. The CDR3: CASFPGGFDNEQFF. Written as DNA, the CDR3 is TGTGCCAGCTTCCCGGGGGGATTCGACAATGAGCAGTTCTTC.

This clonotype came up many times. The CDR3 here is CSVGGLGNYNEQFF. CDR3 nucleotides: TGCAGCGTTGGGGGACTAGGGAACTACAATGAGCAGTTCTTC. This chain uses TRBV29-1 with TRBJ2-1; TRBD2 agrees at 8 bases. J lost 3 bases, V lost 4 bases, and 5 bases had no gene match. The CDR3 loop spans 14 amino acids. The germline CDR1 and CDR2 sequences are SQVTM and ANQGSEA.

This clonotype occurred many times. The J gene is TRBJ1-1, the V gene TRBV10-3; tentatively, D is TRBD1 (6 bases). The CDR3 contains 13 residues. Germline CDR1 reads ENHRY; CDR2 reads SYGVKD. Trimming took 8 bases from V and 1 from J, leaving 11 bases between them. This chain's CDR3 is CAIGRQENTEAFF. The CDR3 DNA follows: TGTGCCATCGGTAGACAGGAGAACACTGAAGCTTTCTTT.